The 25 T cell receptor beta chains listed next were all sequenced from one sample in a study of blood T cell repertoires in COVID-19. The table came from immunoSEQ multiplex PCR; TCRdb's copy has only in-frame clones and leaves some out. The table records tens of thousands of clones, 70% to 90% of them present only once. The specimen was peripheral blood. Every receptor here comes from a woman between 45 and 60 years old with COVID-19, enrolled during active disease.

V is TRBV7-9 and J is TRBJ1-1, with D perhaps TRBD1 (6 bases). Germline V gene data show CDR1 as SEHNR and CDR2 as FQNEAQ (reference sequence). CDR3 size: 14 residues. V dropped 5 bases and J dropped 6 bases, with 16 bases sitting between them. The CDR3 nucleotides are TGTGCCAGCAGCCAGGGGCTTGGGGTCTCTGAAGCTTTCTTT. Translation gives CASSQGLGVSEAFF.

The gene calls are TRBV27 and TRBJ2-1, with TRBD2 matching over 9 bases. The ends lost 4 bases at V and 3 bases at J; junction bases unmatched: 4. Per germline, CDR1 MNHEY and CDR2 SMNVEV (reference sequence). The CDR3 has 15 residues. The CDR3 loop is CASSSLAGIYNEQFF. The CDR3 coding sequence is TGTGCCAGCAGTTCGCTAGCGGGAATCTACAATGAGCAGTTCTTC.

V gene TRBV10-1 combines with J gene TRBJ1-5; D is unclear. Germline assignment: CDR1 WNHNN and CDR2 SYGVQD (reference sequence). The CDR3 is 14 residues long. V lost 4 bases and J lost 5, with 12 bases in between. In nucleotides, the CDR3 is TGCGCCAGCAGTGTGTGCACAGCAGATCAGCCCCAGCATTTT. Translated: CASSVCTADQPQHF.

The J gene is TRBJ1-5, the V gene TRBV28, with D possibly matching TRBD1 (6 bases). V lost 10 bases and J lost 5, with 15 bases in between. The CDR3 is 13 amino acids. CDR1 is MDHEN, CDR2 SYDVKM, per germline. Here the CDR3 reads CATCGQLHQPQHF. CDR3 bases: TGTGCCACGTGTGGACAGCTTCATCAGCCCCAGCATTTT. The whole variable domain, remainder taken from reference TRBV28 and TRBJ1-5, is DVKVTQSSRYLVKRTGEKVFLECVQDMDHENMFWYRQDPGLGLRLIYFSYDVKMKEKGDIPEGYSVSREKKERFSLILESASTNQTSMYLCATCGQLHQPQHFGDGTRLSIL.

V is TRBV2 and J is TRBJ2-2; 7 nucleotides agree with TRBD1. Germline CDR1 and CDR2: SNHLY and FYNNEI. V gave up 8 bases and J gave up 0 bases; unmatched junction bases: 9. The length of the CDR3 is 16 residues. The CDR3 loop is CASGGQVLTNTGELFF. CDR3 bases: TGTGCCAGCGGAGGACAGGTCCTCACGAACACCGGGGAGCTGTTTTTT.

The chain combines TRBV27 with TRBJ2-3; D possibly corresponds to TRBD2 (6 bases). V lost 3 bases and J 3 bases, leaving 7 bases between the germline ends. Germline CDR1 and CDR2: MNHEY and SMNVEV (reference sequence). The CDR3 length is 13 residues. The CDR3 sequence is CASSFGGTDTQYF. CDR3 DNA sequence: TGTGCCAGCAGTTTCGGGGGTACAGATACGCAGTATTTT.

This chain uses TRBV3-1 (or the pseudogene TRBV3-2) with TRBJ1-2; D not certain. V shed 0 bases and J shed 4 bases, with 15 bases lying between them. Germline V gene sequence: CDR1 LGHDT, CDR2 YNNKEL (reference sequence). The CDR3 has 16 residues. The CDR3 DNA reads TGTGCCAGCAGCCAAGATCAGAGCGCGCGAGTCTATGGCTACACCTTC. It yields the protein CASSQDQSARVYGYTF.

V is TRBV28 and J is TRBJ2-1; D call uncertain. Per the germline V gene, CDR1 is MDHEN and CDR2 is SYDVKM. The germline V and J ends were trimmed by 5 bases and 0 bases, with 8 bases remaining between them. The CDR3 length is 14 residues. CDR3 region: CASSPNFSYNEQFF. CDR3 coding DNA: TGTGCCAGCAGTCCTAACTTCTCCTACAATGAGCAGTTCTTC.

The V gene is TRBV6-6, the J gene TRBJ2-7; possibly TRBD2 for D (5 bases). Germline-derived CDR1 and CDR2 are MNHNY and SVGAGI (reference sequence). The CDR3 sequence is 16 residues long. The V end lost 1 base, the J end lost 0 bases, and 13 bases lay between the germline ends. The CDR3, as DNA: TGTGCCAGCAGTTACTTCGGCTGGACTGACTCCTACGAGCAGTACTTC. Protein: CASSYFGWTDSYEQYF.

The chain employs TRBV7-2 and TRBJ2-7; no definite D call. Germline-derived CDR1 and CDR2 are SGHTA and FQGNSA. This CDR3 region has 14 residues. V dropped 0 bases and J dropped 2 bases, with 8 bases sitting between them. The CDR3 DNA reads as TGTGCCAGCAGCTTAGCGGGCACTGCCTACGAGCAGTACTTC. It encodes CASSLAGTAYEQYF.

This clone has a single count. The genes are TRBV5-6 and TRBJ2-7; D is perhaps TRBD2 (5 bases). Per germline, CDR1 SGHDT and CDR2 YYEEEE. Trimming took off 4 bases at V and 2 bases at J, with 10 bases between the two ends. The CDR3 covers 13 residues. The CDR3: CASSILGTYEQYF. CDR3 in DNA: TGTGCCAGCAGCATACTAGGGACCTACGAGCAGTACTTC.

The V gene is TRBV19, the J gene TRBJ2-1, with TRBD2 identical over 9 bases. This CDR3 region has 17 residues. J was trimmed by 4 bases and V by 6 bases; bases with no gene match: 13. CDR1 is LNHDA, CDR2 SQIVND, per germline (reference sequence). CDR3 residues: CASRLSTGLAPYNEQFF. The CDR3 coding sequence is TGTGCCAGTAGATTGTCGACGGGACTAGCTCCTTACAATGAGCAGTTCTTC.

The chain has TRBV5-4 and TRBJ2-7, with unresolved D. The ends were cut back, 0 bases at V and 10 bases at J, with 5 bases in the middle. This CDR3 comprises 10 residues. Germline CDR1 and CDR2: SGHNT and YYREEE (reference sequence). CDR3 coding DNA: TGTGCCAGCAGCTTGGCCAATCAGTACTTC. Encoded protein: CASSLANQYF.

This chain uses TRBV20-1 with TRBJ2-5, with 14 bases identical to TRBD2. The V and J ends lost 3 bases and 4 bases, in that order; junction bases with no gene match: 13. The CDR3 is made up of 18 amino acids. Germline loops: CDR1 DFQATT, CDR2 SNEGSKA (reference sequence). The CDR3 sequence: CSASGVGTSGSWRETQYF. The CDR3 coding sequence is TGCAGTGCTAGTGGGGTAGGGACTAGCGGGAGTTGGAGAGAGACCCAGTACTTC.

The genes are TRBV29-1 and TRBJ2-1; a possible D gene is TRBD1 (6 bases). The CDR3 is made up of 12 amino acids. V lost 7 bases to trimming and J lost 4 bases, with 11 bases between them. CDR1 and CDR2 from the germline V gene are SQVTM and ANQGSEA. CDR3 amino acids: CSGTERYNEQFF. In nucleotides, the CDR3 is TGCAGCGGGACAGAAAGATACAATGAGCAGTTCTTC.

The chain is built from TRBV28 and TRBJ1-4; TRBD1 might be the D (6 bases). CDR3 length: 14 amino acids. Trimming took 4 bases from V and 11 from J, leaving 17 bases between them. Germline values: CDR1 MDHEN, CDR2 SYDVKM. For the CDR3, the DNA is TGTGCCAGCAGTTCGGGACATCGGGTTTTGAAACTGTTTTTT. Protein: CASSSGHRVLKLFF.

This chain connects TRBV5-6 to TRBJ2-7; 10 nucleotides agree with TRBD1. Trimming took 0 bases from V and 2 from J; bases not matched to a gene: 2. The CDR3 is 15 amino acids. The germline CDR1 and CDR2 sequences are SGHDT and YYEEEE. CDR3 coding DNA: TGTGCCAGCAGCTTGGGACAGGGGGCTGCCTACGAGCAGTACTTC. Protein: CASSLGQGAAYEQYF.

A remark on this clone: Other DNA sequences in the sample encode the same CDR3. The chain joins TRBV7-9 to TRBJ2-7, with a tentative D call TRBD1 (6 bases). Germline CDR1 SEHNR, CDR2 FQNEAQ (reference sequence). V was clipped by 2 bases and J by 4 bases, with 6 bases between them. The CDR3 contains 12 residues. The CDR3: CASSLQGYEQYF. The CDR3 nucleotides read TGTGCCAGCAGCTTACAGGGGTACGAGCAGTACTTC. Full variable domain (missing parts from reference TRBV7-9 and TRBJ2-7): DTGVSQNPRHKITKRGQNVTFRCDPISEHNRLYWYRQTLGQGPEFLTYFQNEAQLEKSRLLSDRFSAERPKGSFSTLEIQRTEQGDSAMYLCASSLQGYEQYFGPGTRLTVT.

This rearrangement joins TRBV7-2 to TRBJ2-7; D possibly corresponds to TRBD1 (6 bases). The V gene lost 7 bases and the J gene lost 0 bases, with 13 bases spanning the gap. This CDR3 is 14 amino acids long. The V gene's germline CDR1 is SGHTA and CDR2 FQGNSA. In DNA form, the CDR3 reads TGTGCCAGCACCCCCACAGGGCCCTCCTACGAGCAGTACTTC. Its translation: CASTPTGPSYEQYF.

This clone was found a few times. The rearrangement uses TRBV5-4 and TRBJ1-2, with 7 bases that match TRBD1. With 1 base clipped from V and 4 bases from J, the junction kept 4 bases outside the gene matches. The CDR3 is 14 amino acids. Germline CDR1 is SGHNT and CDR2 is YYREEE (reference sequence). The CDR3 region is CASSLTGQVYGYTF. The CDR3 DNA follows: TGTGCCAGCAGCTTGACCGGACAGGTCTATGGCTACACCTTC.

The V gene is TRBV30, the J gene TRBJ2-5; no firm D call. With 0 bases removed from V and 0 bases from J, the gap between germline ends came to 8 bases. The CDR3 runs 14 residues. Per the germline V gene, CDR1 is GTSNPN and CDR2 is SVGIG (reference sequence). The CDR3: CAWSVNLDQETQYF. CDR3 sequence (DNA): TGTGCCTGGAGTGTTAACCTAGACCAAGAGACCCAGTACTTC.

This sequence joins TRBV27 and TRBJ1-2; unclear D gene. Trimming shortened V by 2 bases and J by 1 base, and 11 bases separated the two germline ends. CDR1 is MNHEY, CDR2 SMNVEV, per germline (reference sequence). The CDR3 has 15 residues. Here the CDR3 reads CASSLMADINYGYTF. For the CDR3, the DNA is TGTGCCAGCAGTTTAATGGCAGATATTAACTATGGCTACACCTTC.

The chain is built from TRBV6-5 and TRBJ2-7, with 8 positions matching TRBD1. The CDR3 is made up of 13 amino acids. Losses at the gene ends were 7 bases for V and 5 bases for J; bases not matched to a gene: 7. Germline CDR1 reads MNHEY; CDR2 reads SVGAGI. Here the CDR3 reads CASTRAGGDEQYF. The CDR3 DNA is TGTGCCAGCACCCGAGCAGGGGGCGACGAGCAGTACTTC.

The rearrangement joins TRBV5-4 to TRBJ1-1; 10 positions match TRBD1. This CDR3 region has 15 residues. CDR1 and CDR2 (germline): SGHNT, YYREEE (reference sequence). The V gene end was trimmed by 0 bases and the J gene end by 6 bases; junction bases not matched to a gene: 5. The CDR3 sequence: CASSLGGQGVAEAFF. CDR3 in DNA: TGTGCCAGCAGCTTGGGTGGACAGGGGGTCGCTGAAGCTTTCTTT.

CDR3: CASSQGPGLAGGLGTGELFF. The CDR3 DNA reads TGTGCCAGCAGCCAAGGCCCGGGACTAGCGGGAGGGCTGGGCACCGGGGAGCTGTTTTTT. The rearrangement joins TRBV4-2 to TRBJ2-2; the match to TRBD2 covers 16 bases. The CDR3 contains 20 residues. Germline V gene data show CDR1 as LGHNA and CDR2 as YNFKEQ. V dropped 1 base and J dropped 4; count of bases not matched to a gene: 9.